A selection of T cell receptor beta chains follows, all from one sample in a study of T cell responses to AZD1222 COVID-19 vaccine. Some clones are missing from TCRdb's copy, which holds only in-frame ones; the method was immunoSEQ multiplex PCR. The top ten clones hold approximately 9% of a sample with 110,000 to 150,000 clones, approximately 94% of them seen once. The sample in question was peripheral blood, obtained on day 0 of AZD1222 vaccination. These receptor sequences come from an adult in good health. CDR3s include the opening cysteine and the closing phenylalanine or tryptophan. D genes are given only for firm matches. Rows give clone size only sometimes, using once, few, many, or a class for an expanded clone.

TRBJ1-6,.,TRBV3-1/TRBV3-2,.,CASSRGPPDSPLHF,TGTGCCAGCAGCCGGGGACCGCCAGATTCACCCCTCCACTTT
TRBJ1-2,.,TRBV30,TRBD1,CAWREGASNYGYTF,TGTGCCTGGAGGGAGGGGGCGAGTAACTATGGCTACACCTTC
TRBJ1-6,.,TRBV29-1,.,CSVEDPGDGNSPLHF,TGCAGCGTTGAAGATCCTGGGGACGGCAATTCACCCCTCCACTTT
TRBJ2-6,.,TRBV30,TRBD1,CAWKGQVSPAGANVLTF,TGTGCCTGGAAGGGACAGGTTAGCCCAGCTGGGGCCAACGTCCTGACTTTC
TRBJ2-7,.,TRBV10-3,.,CAITRDSLGEQYF,TGTGCCATCACCCGGGACTCTCTGGGGGAGCAGTACTTC
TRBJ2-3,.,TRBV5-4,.,CASSQSNTDTQYF,TGTGCCAGCAGCCAAAGCAACACAGATACGCAGTATTTT
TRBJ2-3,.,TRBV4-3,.,CASSLGQSTDTQYF,TGCGCCAGCAGCCTAGGACAGAGCACAGATACGCAGTATTTT
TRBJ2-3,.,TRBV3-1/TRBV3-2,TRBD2,CASSGTSGTDTQYF,TGTGCCAGCAGCGGGACTAGCGGTACAGATACGCAGTATTTT
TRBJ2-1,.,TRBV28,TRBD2,CASRKKRGAYNEQFF,TGTGCCAGCAGAAAGAAGCGGGGGGCCTACAATGAGCAGTTCTTC
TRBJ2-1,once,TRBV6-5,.,CASTNVGLEQFF,TGTGCCAGCACCAACGTCGGTCTCGAGCAGTTCTTC
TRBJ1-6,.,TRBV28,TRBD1,CASSFPTQTGTAYSPLHF,TGTGCCAGCAGTTTCCCCACCCAAACCGGGACAGCCTATTCACCCCTCCACTTT
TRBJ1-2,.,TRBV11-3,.,CASSLDPGANYGYTF,TGTGCCAGCAGCTTAGATCCTGGGGCCAACTATGGCTACACCTTC
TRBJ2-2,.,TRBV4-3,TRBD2,CASSQAVGLAGIRELFF,TGCGCCAGCAGCCAAGCGGTAGGACTAGCGGGAATCCGGGAGCTGTTTTTT
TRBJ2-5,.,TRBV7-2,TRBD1,CASSSKTGGRETQYF,TGTGCCAGCAGCTCGAAAACAGGGGGCAGGGAGACCCAGTACTTC
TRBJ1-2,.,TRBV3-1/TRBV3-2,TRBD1,CASSRTGMRGYTF,TGTGCCAGCAGCCGGACAGGGATGAGGGGCTACACCTTC
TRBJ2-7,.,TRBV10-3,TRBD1,CAITGDRGGEQYF,TGTGCCATCACGGGGGACAGGGGTGGGGAGCAGTACTTC
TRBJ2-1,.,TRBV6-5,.,CASSYSLFGSYNEQFF,TGTGCCAGCAGTTACTCGTTGTTTGGCTCCTACAATGAGCAGTTCTTC
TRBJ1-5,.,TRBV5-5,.,CASGSTNSNQPQHF,TGTGCCAGCGGATCGACCAATAGCAATCAGCCCCAGCATTTT
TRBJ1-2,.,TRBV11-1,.,CASSLEAGDYGYTF,TGTGCCAGCAGCTTAGAGGCGGGGGACTATGGCTACACCTTC
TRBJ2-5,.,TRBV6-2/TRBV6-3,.,CASSYWETQYF,TGTGCCAGCAGTTACTGGGAGACCCAGTACTTC